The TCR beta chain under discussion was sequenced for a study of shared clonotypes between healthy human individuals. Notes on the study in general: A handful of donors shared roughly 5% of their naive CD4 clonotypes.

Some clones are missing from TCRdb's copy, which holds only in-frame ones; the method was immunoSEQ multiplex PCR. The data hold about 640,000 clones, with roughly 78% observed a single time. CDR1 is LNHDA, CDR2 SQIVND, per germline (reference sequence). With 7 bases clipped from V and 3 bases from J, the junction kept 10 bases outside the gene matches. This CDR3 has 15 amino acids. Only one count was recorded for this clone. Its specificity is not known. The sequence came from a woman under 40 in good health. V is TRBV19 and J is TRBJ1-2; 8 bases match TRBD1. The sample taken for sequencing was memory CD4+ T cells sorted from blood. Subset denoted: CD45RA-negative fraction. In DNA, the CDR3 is TGTGCCAGTAATCTCGACAGGGGCCTATACTATGGCTACACCTTC. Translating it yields CASNLDRGLYYGYTF. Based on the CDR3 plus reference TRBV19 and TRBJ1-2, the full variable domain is DGGITQSPKYLFRKEGQNVTLSCEQNLNHDAMYWYRQDPGQGLRLIYYSQIVNDFQKGDIAEGYSVSREKKESFPLTVTSAQKNPTAFYLCASNLDRGLYYGYTFGSGTRLTVV.